The 25 T cell receptor beta chains presented below share a single source sample, sequenced in a study of blood T cell repertoires in COVID-19. Data came from immunoSEQ multiplex PCR; TCRdb stores just in-frame clones and leaves some out. The sample shows about 76,000 clones, less than 90% of them seen only once. The material sequenced was peripheral blood. Receptor source: a human donor in a cohort sampled during active COVID-19.

CDR3 sequence reads: CASSVAAGTNTGELFF. CDR3 nucleotide sequence: TGTGCCAGCAGCGTAGCGGCAGGGACGAACACCGGGGAGCTGTTTTTT. The chain links TRBV9 to TRBJ2-2, with a possible D match to TRBD1 (5 bases). The V gene lost 0 bases and the J gene lost 0 bases, with 9 bases spanning the gap. Looked up from germline, CDR1 is SGDLS and CDR2 is YYNGEE. The length of the CDR3 is 16 residues.

The chain uses TRBV29-1 and TRBJ2-3; 8 positions agree with TRBD2. The CDR3 is 15 residues long. The V gene end was trimmed by 4 bases and the J gene end by 3 bases; junction bases not matched to a gene: 9. CDR1 is SQVTM and CDR2 is ANQGSEA in the germline V gene. The CDR3 here is CSVGVGSGTTDTQYF. CDR3 DNA: TGCAGCGTTGGAGTTGGTAGCGGGACAACAGATACGCAGTATTTT.

The gene calls are TRBV6-5 and TRBJ2-2; D is ambiguous. The CDR3 consists of 14 residues. Trimming pared 8 bases from V and 0 bases from J, leaving 10 bases between. Germline assignment: CDR1 MNHEY and CDR2 SVGAGI. CDR3 coding DNA: TGTGCCAGCCTTAAAGCGACGAACACCGGGGAGCTGTTTTTT. Amino acid sequence: CASLKATNTGELFF.

This clone was seen only once. J is TRBJ2-5 and V is TRBV2; 10 nucleotides align to TRBD2. The CDR3 contains 15 residues. Looked up from germline, CDR1 is SNHLY and CDR2 is FYNNEI. The trim removed 5 bases at V and 2 bases at J, leaving 5 bases unmatched. The DNA of the CDR3 is TGTGCCAGCAGTAAGGGACTAGCGAAACAAGAGACCCAGTACTTC. This translates into CASSKGLAKQETQYF.

V gene TRBV4-2 combines with J gene TRBJ2-7; D uncertain. V gave up 0 bases and J gave up 0 bases, with 9 bases separating them. Germline CDR1 is LGHNA and CDR2 is YNFKEQ. The CDR3 sequence is 15 residues long. CDR3 DNA sequence: TGTGCCAGCAGCCAAGATAGAACCGGCTCCTACGAGCAGTACTTC. It codes for CASSQDRTGSYEQYF.

This chain uses TRBV5-1 with TRBJ2-7; TRBD1 aligns across 7 bases. The CDR3 runs to 16 residues. The V gene's germline CDR1 is SGHRS and CDR2 YFSETQ. The J segment lost 0 bases and the V segment lost 4 bases, leaving 10 bases of the junction unmatched. The CDR3 spells CASSHYSGQSSYEQYF. Here the CDR3 DNA reads TGCGCCAGCAGCCATTACTCGGGACAGAGCTCCTACGAGCAGTACTTC.

This clone has just a few counts. This chain links TRBV27 with TRBJ1-5, with D uncertain. V lost 8 bases to trimming and J lost 1 base, with 12 bases between them. The CDR3 spans 14 residues. Looked up from germline, CDR1 is MNHEY and CDR2 is SMNVEV (reference sequence). This chain's CDR3 is CASRLHESNQPQHF. The CDR3 region has the DNA TGTGCCAGCCGACTACACGAAAGCAATCAGCCCCAGCATTTT.

V gene TRBV9 combines with J gene TRBJ1-2; perhaps TRBD1 as D (6 bases). There are 12 residues in the CDR3. Trimming cost V 4 bases and J 7 bases, with 11 bases left between them. Germline V gene data show CDR1 as SGDLS and CDR2 as YYNGEE. The CDR3 DNA sequence: TGTGCCAGCAGCCCCACAGGGTTTGGCTACACCTTC. Amino acid sequence: CASSPTGFGYTF.

The rearrangement joins TRBV6-5 to TRBJ1-5; possible D gene TRBD1, 6 bases. Per germline, CDR1 MNHEY and CDR2 SVGAGI. The CDR3 covers 15 residues. V lost 6 bases to trimming and J lost 5 bases, with 17 bases between them. The CDR3 here is CASSPFIGGHQPQHF. The CDR3 nucleotides read TGTGCCAGCAGCCCCTTCATCGGGGGGCATCAGCCCCAGCATTTT.

The rearrangement joins TRBV28 to TRBJ1-1, with a weak D call TRBD1 (6 bases). Trimming cost V 7 bases and J 7 bases, with 16 bases left between them. Germline V CDR1 and CDR2: MDHEN, SYDVKM. CDR3 size: 13 residues. The CDR3 is CASISLGTFEAFF. The CDR3 DNA is TGTGCCAGCATTTCCCTCGGGACATTTGAAGCTTTCTTT.

In its sample, this clone was seen a few times. The chain recombines TRBV29-1 with TRBJ1-2, with TRBD1 as a possible D gene (6 bases). Per germline, CDR1 SQVTM and CDR2 ANQGSEA. The V end was cut by 6 bases, the J end by 1 base, with 12 bases between. The CDR3 spans 13 residues. CDR3: CSVITGFNYGYTF. CDR3 nucleotide sequence: TGCAGCGTAATTACAGGGTTTAACTATGGCTACACCTTC.

The genes are TRBV9 and TRBJ1-6; D is unresolved. The CDR3 is made up of 14 amino acids. Trimming cost V 0 bases and J 9 bases, with 10 bases left between them. Germline CDR1 reads SGDLS; CDR2 reads YYNGEE. CDR3 amino acids: CASSVGQEVSPLHF. The DNA for the CDR3 is TGTGCCAGCAGCGTAGGGCAGGAGGTTTCACCCCTCCACTTT.

The rearrangement joins TRBV10-3 to TRBJ2-5, with 8 bases identical to TRBD2. The germline V gene has CDR1 ENHRY and CDR2 SYGVKD. After removal of 7 bases from V and 4 bases from J, the junction contained 11 bases not matched to a gene. This CDR3 has 15 residues. The CDR3 DNA is TGTGCCATCAAGGACGCGACTAGCGCGGCAGAGACCCAGTACTTC. Residues: CAIKDATSAAETQYF.

The chain combines TRBV7-9 with TRBJ2-1, with TRBD2 matching 9 bases. The trim removed 5 bases at V and 0 bases at J, leaving 11 bases unmatched. Germline assignment: CDR1 SEHNR and CDR2 FQNEAQ (reference sequence). CDR3 length equals 18 residues. CDR3 in DNA: TGTGCCAGCAGCCCCCGGTGGGTAGCGGGAGTCTCCTACAATGAGCAGTTCTTC. Translating it yields CASSPRWVAGVSYNEQFF.

The V gene is TRBV4-1, the J gene TRBJ1-5, with 8 bases lining up with TRBD1. From germline, CDR1 is MGHRA and CDR2 YSYEKL. V was clipped by 4 bases and J by 3 bases; unmatched bases: 8. The CDR3 has 16 residues. The CDR3 is CASSPIQGANNQPQHF. CDR3 nucleotides: TGCGCCAGCAGCCCCATTCAGGGGGCGAACAATCAGCCCCAGCATTTT.

The V and J genes are TRBV15 and TRBJ2-7, with a possible D match to TRBD1 (6 bases). Germline V gene data show CDR1 as LNHNV and CDR2 as YYDKDF (reference sequence). Between the trimmed V and J ends, which lost 1 base and 1 base, there was a span of 14 bases. The CDR3 loop spans 16 amino acids. The CDR3 region is CATSRAGTGSSYEQYF. DNA for the CDR3: TGTGCCACCAGCAGAGCGGGTACAGGGTCTTCCTACGAGCAGTACTTC.

This clone was counted a single time. The V gene is TRBV2, the J gene TRBJ2-7, with TRBD1 matching 7 bases. The CDR3 length is 12 residues. In germline, CDR1 is SNHLY, CDR2 FYNNEI. The junction had 7 bases not matched to a gene; V was cut back by 6 bases and J by 8 bases. The CDR3 bases are TGTGCCAGCAGACCTGACAGGGAGAAGCAGTACTTC. Its translation: CASRPDREKQYF.

This clone has a single count. The rearrangement joins TRBV7-3 to TRBJ1-1; D may be TRBD1 (5 bases). The CDR3 is made up of 16 amino acids. The germline V and J ends were trimmed by 2 bases and 4 bases, with 17 bases remaining between them. The germline V gene has CDR1 SGHTA and CDR2 FQGTGA. CDR3 sequence (DNA): TGTGCCAGCAGCTTAGACCCCCAGGGCATCGGCACTGAAGCTTTCTTT. This translates into CASSLDPQGIGTEAFF.

V is TRBV5-6 and J is TRBJ1-2, with D uncertain. V lost 0 bases, J lost 4 bases, and 7 bases lay in between. Per germline, CDR1 SGHDT and CDR2 YYEEEE. The length of the CDR3 is 13 residues. The CDR3 DNA is TGTGCCAGCAGCTTGGGTAGCATCTATGGCTACACCTTC. This codes for CASSLGSIYGYTF.

In DNA form, the CDR3 reads TGTGCCAGCAGCCCTACTAGCTTCACCGGGGAGCTGTTTTTT. Protein: CASSPTSFTGELFF. V is TRBV11-3 and J is TRBJ2-2; tentatively, D is TRBD2 (6 bases). This CDR3 is 14 amino acids long. Trimming stripped 5 bases from V and 4 bases from J, with 11 bases between. The germline V gene has CDR1 SGHNT and CDR2 YENEEA.

Many counts were recorded for this clone. The V gene is TRBV5-4, the J gene TRBJ2-2, with 12 bases aligning to TRBD1. This CDR3 has 16 amino acids. Germline V gene sequence: CDR1 SGHNT, CDR2 YYREEE (reference sequence). Trimming cost V 5 bases and J 3 bases; bases outside gene matches: 5. This chain's CDR3 is CASSRGTGGDTGELFF. The CDR3 DNA reads TGTGCCAGCAGTCGTGGGACAGGGGGCGACACCGGGGAGCTGTTTTTT.

This sequence joins TRBV6-2 or TRBV6-3 and TRBJ2-3, with 11 bases fitting TRBD2. The CDR3 has 18 residues. The germline gives CDR1 MNHEY, CDR2 SVGEGT. Trimming removed 2 bases from V and 3 bases from J; junction bases left unmatched: 10. CDR3 coding DNA: TGTGCCAGCAGTTACACCGCCCCTTCTAGCGGGGGGACAGATACGCAGTATTTT. Protein sequence: CASSYTAPSSGGTDTQYF.

The J gene is TRBJ1-2, the V gene TRBV24-1; 8 bases are a match to TRBD1. Germline loops: CDR1 KGHDR, CDR2 SFDVKD. The CDR3 has 14 residues. The junction had 3 bases not matched to a gene; V was cut back by 5 bases and J by 2 bases. Written as DNA, the CDR3 is TGTGCCACCAGTGGCGGGACAGGAAACTATGGCTACACCTTC. Amino acid sequence: CATSGGTGNYGYTF.

This chain connects TRBV5-6 to TRBJ1-4; possibly TRBD1 for D (6 bases). The CDR3 runs to 15 residues. V lost 5 bases and J lost 6, with 17 bases in between. The germline gives CDR1 SGHDT, CDR2 YYEEEE. The CDR3 spells CASRPAGGAHEKLFF. In nucleotides, the CDR3 is TGTGCCAGCAGACCTGCCGGGGGGGCCCATGAAAAACTGTTTTTT.

This chain uses TRBV6-5 with TRBJ1-2; D is possibly TRBD1 (5 bases). Trimming removed 2 bases at V and 2 bases at J, with 9 bases between. Germline CDR1 is MNHEY and CDR2 is SVGAGI. The CDR3 length is 14 residues. The CDR3 protein is CASSYGGWNYGYTF. DNA of the CDR3: TGTGCCAGCAGTTACGGGGGGTGGAACTATGGCTACACCTTC.